The 28 T cell receptor beta chains below come from one sample, sequenced in a study of blood T cells in healthy people across ages. The second PCR ran about 6 to 11 cycles with a sample-barcoded 5' primer and J-beta primers. TCRdb reprocessed the 5' RACE reads via MiXCR and lists one record per CDR3 protein. The table shows approximately 770,000 distinct CDR3 sequences, with roughly 60% occurring only once. Sequencing input: blood. These TCRs come from a young man in good health.

This chain joins TRBV13 and TRBJ2-7; D possibly corresponds to TRBD1 (6 bases). Trimming stripped 4 bases from V and 2 bases from J, with 12 bases between. The CDR3 is 14 residues long. The V gene's germline CDR1 is PRHDT and CDR2 FYEKMQ (reference sequence). The CDR3 spells CASSSGDRPYEQYF. The CDR3 coding sequence is TGTGCCAGCAGCTCCGGAGACAGGCCCTACGAGCAGTACTTC.

The chain carries TRBV7-2 and TRBJ2-1; D may be TRBD1 (5 bases). The CDR3 is made up of 14 amino acids. V was pared by 2 bases and J by 6 bases, with 11 bases between. Germline assignment: CDR1 SGHTA and CDR2 FQGNSA. The CDR3 nucleotides are TGTGCCAGCAGCTTACGACAGAAAAGCAATGAGCAGTTCTTC. It is translated as CASSLRQKSNEQFF. Together with reference TRBV7-2 and TRBJ2-1, the CDR3 gives the full variable domain: GAGVSQSPSNKVTEKGKDVELRCDPISGHTALYWYRQSLGQGLEFLIYFQGNSAPDKSGLPSDRFSAERTGGSVSTLTIQRTQQEDSAVYLCASSLRQKSNEQFFGPGTRLTVL.

This chain uses TRBV29-1 with TRBJ2-1; 7 nucleotides agree with TRBD1. Germline CDR1 reads SQVTM; CDR2 reads ANQGSEA. V shed 8 bases and J 2 bases; nucleotides not matched to a gene: 9. The CDR3 is 14 amino acids. The DNA of the CDR3 is TGCAGCTCGGCAAGGGGGCCCACCTACAATGAGCAGTTCTTC. The encoded protein is CSSARGPTYNEQFF.

Only a few counts were recorded for this clonotype. The chain has TRBV29-1 and TRBJ2-7; tentative D call: TRBD1 (6 bases). Looked up from germline, CDR1 is SQVTM and CDR2 is ANQGSEA. Trimming shortened V by 6 bases and J by 1 base, and 16 bases separated the two germline ends. The CDR3 has 14 amino acids. The CDR3 sequence is CSVRSTGTSYEQYF. CDR3 coding DNA: TGCAGCGTGAGGTCGACAGGTACATCCTACGAGCAGTACTTC.

This chain uses TRBV14 with TRBJ1-1, with a tentative D call TRBD1 (5 bases). The CDR3 consists of 15 residues. The V end was cut by 0 bases, the J end by 3 bases, with 11 bases between. Looked up from germline, CDR1 is SGHDN and CDR2 is FVKESK. The CDR3 is CASSQEGLGYTEAFF. CDR3 nucleotide sequence: TGTGCCAGCAGCCAAGAGGGGCTCGGGTACACTGAAGCTTTCTTT.

This chain connects TRBV29-1 to TRBJ2-3; TRBD1 agrees at 10 bases. Losses at the gene ends were 6 bases for V and 3 bases for J; bases not matched to a gene: 9. Germline CDR1 and CDR2: SQVTM and ANQGSEA. The CDR3 extends over 15 amino acids. CDR3 coding DNA: TGCAGCGTGAAAAACCGGGACAGGGGAACAGATACGCAGTATTTT. It encodes CSVKNRDRGTDTQYF.

The V call is TRBV6-5, the J call TRBJ2-5; no clear D gene. Germline CDR1 and CDR2: MNHEY and SVGAGI. This CDR3 has 13 residues. The V and J ends lost 8 bases and 10 bases respectively, with 20 bases between them. The CDR3 nucleotides are TGTGCCAGCTCGGGCCGGGTACCCAGCAACCAGTACTTC. The encoded protein is CASSGRVPSNQYF.

This chain links TRBV7-2 with TRBJ2-5; D could derive from TRBD1 or TRBD2 (5 bases each). The end of the DNA is better explained by TRBJ2-7, so the J call may be wrong. CDR1 SGHTA and CDR2 FQGNSA come from the germline V gene. The CDR3 sequence is 15 residues long. CDR3 nucleotide sequence: TGTGCCAGCAGCTCCGACAGCAGGGAGATCAGCGAGCAGTACTTC. Its protein product is CASSSDSREISEQYF.

V usage is TRBV20-1 and J usage is TRBJ2-5; the match to TRBD1 covers 7 bases. With the DNA end fitting TRBJ2-7 better, the J assignment may be wrong. The germline gives CDR1 DFQATT, CDR2 SNEGSKA (reference sequence). The length of the CDR3 is 12 residues. CDR3 nucleotide sequence: TGCAGTGCTTCAGACAGGGCTGACGAGCAGTACTTC. Protein sequence: CSASDRADEQYF.

The chain has TRBV7-9 and TRBJ2-5; D is uncertain. The V gene lost 5 bases and the J gene lost 2 bases, with 12 bases spanning the gap. CDR3 length: 14 residues. From germline, CDR1 is SEHNR and CDR2 FQNEAQ (reference sequence). CDR3 nucleotide sequence: TGTGCCAGCAGCGCCCTGGACGGGCAAGAGACCCAGTACTTC. The encoded protein is CASSALDGQETQYF.

In regard to this clonotype: A much larger clone differs by one base, so this may be a read error. This chain uses TRBV7-2 with TRBJ2-1; TRBD2 matches at 13 bases. Looked up from germline, CDR1 is SGHTA and CDR2 is FQGNSA. CDR3 length: 17 amino acids. CDR3 DNA: TGTGTCAGCAGCTTCCTACCCCCTCGGACTAGCGGGAGTGAGCAGTTCTTC. Translated: CVSSFLPPRTSGSEQFF.

This clonotype was counted between two and nine times. The V gene is TRBV7-3, the J gene TRBJ2-6, with 7 positions matching TRBD1. The CDR3 is 17 residues long. V trimming: 2 bases; J trimming: 1 base; junction bases outside the gene matches: 5. Germline CDR1 reads SGHTA; CDR2 reads FQGTGA. This CDR3 reads CASSLVGGQSGANVLTF. CDR3 bases: TGTGCCAGCAGCTTAGTTGGGGGACAGTCTGGGGCCAACGTCCTGACTTTC.

A note on this clonotype: A much larger clone differs by one base, so this may be a read error. In DNA, the CDR3 is TGTGCCAGCAAAAACCAAGAGACCCAGTACTTC. Translating gives CASKNQETQYF. The V gene is TRBV12-3 or TRBV12-4, the J gene TRBJ2-5; D ambiguous. The ends were cut back, 7 bases at V and 0 bases at J, with 3 bases in the middle. The CDR3 spans 11 residues.

A few counts support this clonotype. This chain uses TRBV4-2 with TRBJ2-7, with D hard to call. The germline V gene encodes CDR1 LGHNA and CDR2 YNFKEQ. Trimming took off 0 bases at V and 0 bases at J, with 6 bases between the two ends. The CDR3 loop spans 14 amino acids. For the CDR3, the DNA is TGTGCCAGCAGCCAAGATACCGGCTCCTACGAGCAGTACTTC. Protein product: CASSQDTGSYEQYF.

V and J are TRBV9 and TRBJ2-5; D is unclear. The CDR3 extends over 14 amino acids. Germline loops: CDR1 SGDLS, CDR2 YYNGEE. The V end was cut by 1 base, the J end by 5 bases, with 12 bases between. CDR3 in amino acids: CASSVSPMGETQYF. In DNA form, the CDR3 reads TGTGCCAGCAGCGTAAGTCCCATGGGGGAGACCCAGTACTTC.

The chain carries TRBV6-5 and TRBJ2-2; D might be TRBD1 (5 bases). The CDR3 length is 14 residues. V was cut by 6 bases and J by 3 bases, with 11 bases left in between. The V gene's germline CDR1 is MNHEY and CDR2 SVGAGI. The CDR3 nucleotides read TGTGCCAGCAGAAGGACACACGACACCGGGGAGCTGTTTTTT. Amino acids: CASRRTHDTGELFF.

The rearrangement uses TRBV6-2 or TRBV6-3 and TRBJ2-6; D is ambiguous. Germline loops: CDR1 MNHEY, CDR2 SVGEGT. The CDR3 loop spans 12 amino acids. V lost 11 bases, J lost 0 bases, and 5 bases lay in between. This chain's CDR3 is CAANSGANVLTF. As DNA, the CDR3 is TGTGCCGCTAACTCTGGGGCCAACGTCCTGACTTTC.

V gene TRBV3-1 combines with J gene TRBJ2-1; D might be TRBD1 or TRBD2, each matching 6 bases. The V end lost 4 bases, the J end lost 12 bases, and 22 bases lay between the germline ends. The germline V gene has CDR1 LGHDT and CDR2 YNNKEL (reference sequence). The CDR3 length is 15 residues. In nucleotides, the CDR3 is TGTGCCAGCAGCCCCCCAGGGGACTTGTTGCGGACGCAGTTCTTC. It translates to CASSPPGDLLRTQFF.

The rearrangement links TRBV7-8 to TRBJ2-4, with 7 bases fitting TRBD2. The DNA end lines up better with TRBJ2-7; the J call may be wrong. The germline V gene has CDR1 SGHVS and CDR2 FQNEAQ. The CDR3 runs 14 residues. CDR3 protein: CASSSAGVRYEQYF. The DNA for the CDR3 is TGTGCCAGCAGCAGTGCGGGGGTTCGATACGAGCAGTACTTC.

V is TRBV20-1 and J is TRBJ2-7; D uncertain. The CDR3 spans 14 residues. Germline V lookup: CDR1 DFQATT, CDR2 SNEGSKA (reference sequence). Trimming pared 0 bases from V and 7 bases from J, leaving 16 bases between. CDR3 coding DNA: TGCAGTGCTAGAGATCCAATCGGGCCTGGGGAGCAGTACTTC. Protein: CSARDPIGPGEQYF.

This clonotype turned up a few times. V is TRBV20-1 and J is TRBJ1-2, with 10 bases identical to TRBD1. With 5 bases clipped from V and 4 bases from J, the junction kept 10 bases outside the gene matches. The CDR3 totals 15 residues. Looked up from germline, CDR1 is DFQATT and CDR2 is SNEGSKA (reference sequence). In DNA form, the CDR3 reads TGCAGTGCTGAGATGGGACAGGGGCTGGGCTATGGCTACACCTTC. Translating gives CSAEMGQGLGYGYTF.

The rearrangement links TRBV20-1 to TRBJ1-2; D is possibly TRBD1 (6 bases). Per germline, CDR1 DFQATT and CDR2 SNEGSKA (reference sequence). This CDR3 is built from 12 residues. Trimming stripped 5 bases from V and 1 base from J, with 8 bases between. In DNA form, the CDR3 reads TGCAGTGCTCCAGGGGATAACTATGGCTACACCTTC. This encodes CSAPGDNYGYTF.

V and J are TRBV6-6 and TRBJ2-4; 7 nucleotides align to TRBD2. The CDR3 has 15 residues. Germline-derived CDR1 and CDR2 are MNHNY and SVGAGI (reference sequence). The V segment lost 6 bases and the J segment 13 bases; nucleotides outside the gene matches: 18. CDR3 sequence: CASRSDREGRSQQYF. As DNA, the CDR3 is TGTGCCAGCAGATCCGATAGGGAGGGGCGCTCCCAGCAGTACTTC.

This sequence joins TRBV20-1 and TRBJ2-7; D is possibly TRBD2 (6 bases). The CDR3 totals 13 residues. CDR1 DFQATT and CDR2 SNEGSKA come from the germline V gene (reference sequence). V lost 2 bases to trimming and J lost 0 bases, with 8 bases between them. CDR3 nucleotides: TGCAGTGCTAGATACGGGAGCTCCTACGAGCAGTACTTC. It is translated as CSARYGSSYEQYF.

This clonotype was seen only a few times. The DNA is omitted, as the CDR3 cannot be located on it reliably, and the CDR3 follows TCRdb's listing. The chain couples TRBV7-5 to TRBJ2-1; the table gives TRBD1 as D, unverified against the DNA. TRBV7-5 is listed as a pseudogene. The CDR3 is 18 amino acids in total, end residues counted. The CDR3 protein is CISVPEAPLQGVGNEQFF.

This clonotype was counted between two and nine times. The CDR3 loop reads CASSLRSGSQHFIYEQYF. The CDR3 nucleotides read TGTGCCAGCAGTTTAAGGAGCGGGAGCCAACACTTTATCTACGAGCAGTACTTC. The chain joins TRBV2 to TRBJ2-5, with 8 bases matching TRBD2. The DNA end lines up better with TRBJ2-7; the J call may be wrong. The CDR3 extends over 18 amino acids. Germline V lookup: CDR1 SNHLY, CDR2 FYNNEI.

The J gene is TRBJ2-1, the V gene TRBV7-2, with D maybe TRBD2 (5 bases). The CDR3 consists of 13 residues. V lost 5 bases and J lost 4, with 9 bases in between. Germline V gives CDR1 SGHTA, CDR2 FQGNSA. CDR3 sequence (DNA): TGTGCCAGCAGCCGTAGCGAGTACAATGAGCAGTTCTTC. Protein sequence: CASSRSEYNEQFF.

The genes are TRBV2 and TRBJ2-1, with 10 bases lining up with TRBD2. CDR3 length equals 15 residues. CDR1 and CDR2 (germline): SNHLY, FYNNEI. Trimming removed 8 bases from V and 2 bases from J; junction bases left unmatched: 6. The CDR3 DNA reads TGTGCCAGCCCTAGCGGGAGTTCGCCCTACAATGAGCAGTTCTTC. As protein: CASPSGSSPYNEQFF.